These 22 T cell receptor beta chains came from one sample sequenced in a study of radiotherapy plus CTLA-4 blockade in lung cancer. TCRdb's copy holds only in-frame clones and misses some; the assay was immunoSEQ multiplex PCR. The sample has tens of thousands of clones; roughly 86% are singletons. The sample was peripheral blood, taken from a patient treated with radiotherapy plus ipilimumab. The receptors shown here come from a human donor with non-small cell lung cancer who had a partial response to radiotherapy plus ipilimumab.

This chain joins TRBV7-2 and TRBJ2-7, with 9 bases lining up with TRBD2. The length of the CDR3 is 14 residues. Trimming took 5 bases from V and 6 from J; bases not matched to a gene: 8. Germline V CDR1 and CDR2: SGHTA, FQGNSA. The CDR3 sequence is CASSPTSGSLEQYV. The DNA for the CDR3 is TGTGCCAGCAGCCCGACTAGCGGTAGTCTCGAGCAGTACGTC.

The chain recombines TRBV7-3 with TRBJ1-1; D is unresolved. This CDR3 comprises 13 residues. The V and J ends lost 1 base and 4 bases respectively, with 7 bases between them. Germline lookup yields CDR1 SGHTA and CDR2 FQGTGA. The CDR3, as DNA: TGTGCCAGCAGCTTAATACCGGGCACTGAAGCTTTCTTT. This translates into CASSLIPGTEAFF. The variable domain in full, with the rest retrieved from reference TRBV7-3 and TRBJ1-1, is GAGVSQTPSNKVTEKGKYVELRCDPISGHTALYWYRQSLGQGPEFLIYFQGTGAADDSGLPNDRFFAVRPEGSVSTLKIQRTERGDSAVYLCASSLIPGTEAFFGQGTRLTVV.

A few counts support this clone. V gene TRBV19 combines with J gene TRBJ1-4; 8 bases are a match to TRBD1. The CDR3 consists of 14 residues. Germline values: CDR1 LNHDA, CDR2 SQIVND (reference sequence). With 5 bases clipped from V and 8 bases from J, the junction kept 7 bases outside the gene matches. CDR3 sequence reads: CASSPWTGPEKLFF. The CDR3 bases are TGTGCCAGTAGTCCGTGGACAGGGCCCGAAAAACTGTTTTTT.

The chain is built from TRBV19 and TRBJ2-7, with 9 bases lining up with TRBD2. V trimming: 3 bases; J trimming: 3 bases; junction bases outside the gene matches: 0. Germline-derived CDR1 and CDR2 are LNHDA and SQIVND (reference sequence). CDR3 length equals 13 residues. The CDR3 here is CASSMTSGYEQYF. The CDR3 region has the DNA TGTGCCAGTAGTATGACTAGCGGCTACGAGCAGTACTTC.

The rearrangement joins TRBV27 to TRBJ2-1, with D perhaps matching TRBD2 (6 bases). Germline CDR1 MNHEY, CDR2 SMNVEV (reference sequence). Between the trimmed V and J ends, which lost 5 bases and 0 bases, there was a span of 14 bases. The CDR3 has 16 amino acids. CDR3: CASSPFGGSSYNEQFF. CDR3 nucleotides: TGTGCCAGCAGTCCCTTTGGGGGGAGCTCCTACAATGAGCAGTTCTTC.

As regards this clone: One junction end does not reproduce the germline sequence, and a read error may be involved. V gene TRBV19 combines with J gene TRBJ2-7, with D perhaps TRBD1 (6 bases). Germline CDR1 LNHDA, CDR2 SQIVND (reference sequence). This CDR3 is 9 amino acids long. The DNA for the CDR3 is TGTGGATCGACAGGCTTCGAGGCGTTC. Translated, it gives CGSTGFEAF. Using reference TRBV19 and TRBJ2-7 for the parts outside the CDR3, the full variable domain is DGGITQSPKYLFRKEGQNVTLSCEQNLNHDAMYWYRQDPGQGLRLIYYSQIVNDFQKGDIAEGYSVSREKKESFPLTVTSAQKNPTAFYLCGSTGFEAFGPGTRLTVT.

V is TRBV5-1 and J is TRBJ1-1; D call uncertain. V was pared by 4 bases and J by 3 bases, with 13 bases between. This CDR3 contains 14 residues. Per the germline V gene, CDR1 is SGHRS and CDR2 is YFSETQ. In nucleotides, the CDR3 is TGCGCCAGCAGCCAAACCGGGAGCGACACTGAAGCTTTCTTT. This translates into CASSQTGSDTEAFF.

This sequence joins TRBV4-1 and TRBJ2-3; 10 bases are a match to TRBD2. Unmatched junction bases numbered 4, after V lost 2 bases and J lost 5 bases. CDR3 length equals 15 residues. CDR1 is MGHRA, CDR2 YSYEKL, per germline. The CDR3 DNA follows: TGCGCCAGCAGCCAAATAGCGGGAGGATTAGATACGCAGTATTTT. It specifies CASSQIAGGLDTQYF.

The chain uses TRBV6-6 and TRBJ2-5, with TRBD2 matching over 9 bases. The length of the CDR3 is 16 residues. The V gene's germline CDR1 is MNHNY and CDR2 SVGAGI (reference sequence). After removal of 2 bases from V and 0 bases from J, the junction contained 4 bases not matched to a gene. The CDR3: CASSYPASGNQETQYF. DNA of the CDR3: TGTGCCAGCAGTTACCCCGCTAGCGGGAACCAAGAGACCCAGTACTTC.

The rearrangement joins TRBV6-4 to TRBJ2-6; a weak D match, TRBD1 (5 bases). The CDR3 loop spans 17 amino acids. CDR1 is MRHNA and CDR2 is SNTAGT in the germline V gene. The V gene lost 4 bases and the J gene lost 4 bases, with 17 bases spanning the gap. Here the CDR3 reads CASSGQPIVSGANVLTF. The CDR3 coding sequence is TGTGCCAGCAGTGGACAGCCTATTGTATCGGGGGCCAACGTCCTGACTTTC.

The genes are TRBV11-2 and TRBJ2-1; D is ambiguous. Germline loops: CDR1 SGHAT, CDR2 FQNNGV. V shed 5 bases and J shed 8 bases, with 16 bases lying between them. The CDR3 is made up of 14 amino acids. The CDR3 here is CASSPQSVEYEQFF. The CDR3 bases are TGTGCCAGCAGCCCACAGTCCGTTGAATATGAGCAGTTCTTC.

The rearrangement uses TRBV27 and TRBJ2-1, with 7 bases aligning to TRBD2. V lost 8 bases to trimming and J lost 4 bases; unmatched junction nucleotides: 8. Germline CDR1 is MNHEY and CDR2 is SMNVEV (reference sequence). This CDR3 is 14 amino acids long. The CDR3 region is CASRERGWYNEQFF. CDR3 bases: TGTGCCAGCCGCGAGCGGGGTTGGTACAATGAGCAGTTCTTC.

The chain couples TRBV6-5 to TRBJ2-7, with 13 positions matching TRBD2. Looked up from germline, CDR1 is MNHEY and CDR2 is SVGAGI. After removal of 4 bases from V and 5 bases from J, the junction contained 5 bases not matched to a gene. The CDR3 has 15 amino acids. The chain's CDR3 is CASSSRTSGSDEQYV. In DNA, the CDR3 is TGTGCCAGCAGTTCGCGGACTAGCGGGAGTGACGAGCAGTACGTC.

CDR3 DNA: TGTGCCAGCAGTGAGCTGCGGGCCACGGTGGCTTTCTTT. The encoded protein is CASSELRATVAFF. The gene calls are TRBV25-1 and TRBJ1-1; D not certain. The CDR3 length is 13 residues. V lost 3 bases, J lost 11 bases, and 16 bases lay in between. Germline-derived CDR1 and CDR2 are MGHDK and SYGVNS. Drawing the rest from reference TRBV25-1 and TRBJ1-1, the complete variable domain is EADIYQTPRYLVIGTGKKITLECSQTMGHDKMYWYQQDPGMELHLIHYSYGVNSTEKGDLSSESTVSRIRTEHFPLTLESARPSHTSQYLCASSELRATVAFFGQGTRLTVV.

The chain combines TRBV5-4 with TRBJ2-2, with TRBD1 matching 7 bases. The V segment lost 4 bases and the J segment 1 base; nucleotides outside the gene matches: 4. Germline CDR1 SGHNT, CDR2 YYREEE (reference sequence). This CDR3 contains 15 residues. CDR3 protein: CASSVRDRNTGELFF. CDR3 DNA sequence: TGTGCCAGCAGCGTCCGGGACAGGAACACCGGGGAGCTGTTTTTT.

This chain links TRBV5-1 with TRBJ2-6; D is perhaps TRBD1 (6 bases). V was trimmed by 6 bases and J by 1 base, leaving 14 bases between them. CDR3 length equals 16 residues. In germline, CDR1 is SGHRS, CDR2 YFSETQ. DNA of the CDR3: TGCGCCAGCACTTGGACTGGGACATCTGGGGCCAACGTCCTGACTTTC. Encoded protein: CASTWTGTSGANVLTF.

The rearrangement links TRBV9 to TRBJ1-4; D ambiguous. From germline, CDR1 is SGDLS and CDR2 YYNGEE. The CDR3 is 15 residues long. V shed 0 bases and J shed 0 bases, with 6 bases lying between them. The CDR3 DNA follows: TGTGCCAGCAGCGTAGGCACGGCAACTAATGAAAAACTGTTTTTT. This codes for CASSVGTATNEKLFF.

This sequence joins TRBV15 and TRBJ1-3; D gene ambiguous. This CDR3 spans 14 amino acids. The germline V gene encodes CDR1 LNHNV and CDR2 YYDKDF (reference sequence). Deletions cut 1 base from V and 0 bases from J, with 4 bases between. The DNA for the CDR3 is TGTGCCACCAGCAGAGCCCGCTCTGGAAACACCATATATTTT. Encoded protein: CATSRARSGNTIYF.

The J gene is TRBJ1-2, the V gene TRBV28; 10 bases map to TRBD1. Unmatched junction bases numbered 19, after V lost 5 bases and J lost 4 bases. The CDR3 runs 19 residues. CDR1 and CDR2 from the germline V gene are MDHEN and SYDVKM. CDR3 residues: CASSPITRRQGAGLYGYTF. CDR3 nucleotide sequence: TGTGCCAGCAGTCCGATCACCCGTCGACAGGGGGCGGGCCTCTATGGCTACACCTTC.

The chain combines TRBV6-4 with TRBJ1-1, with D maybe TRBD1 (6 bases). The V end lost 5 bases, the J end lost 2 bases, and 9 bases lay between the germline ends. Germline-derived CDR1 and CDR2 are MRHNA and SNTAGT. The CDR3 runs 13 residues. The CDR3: CASSRQENTEAFF. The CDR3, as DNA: TGTGCCAGCAGTCGACAGGAAAACACTGAAGCTTTCTTT.

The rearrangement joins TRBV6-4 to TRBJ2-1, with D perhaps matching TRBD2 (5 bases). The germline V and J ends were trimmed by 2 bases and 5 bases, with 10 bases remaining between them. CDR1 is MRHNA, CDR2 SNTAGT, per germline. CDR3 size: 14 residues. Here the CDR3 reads CASSDEGGDNEQFF. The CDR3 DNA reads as TGTGCCAGCAGTGACGAAGGAGGAGACAATGAGCAGTTCTTC.

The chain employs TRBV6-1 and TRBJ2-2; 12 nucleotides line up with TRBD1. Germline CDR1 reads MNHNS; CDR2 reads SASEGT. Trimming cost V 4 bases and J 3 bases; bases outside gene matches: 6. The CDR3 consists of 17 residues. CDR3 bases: TGTGCCAGCAGTGGGGGACAGGGGGCGATGTACACCGGGGAGCTGTTTTTT. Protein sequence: CASSGGQGAMYTGELFF.